Each of the 24 T cell receptor beta chains below was sequenced from the same sample in a study of shared T cell receptors in the human thymus. Libraries were prepared by immunoSEQ multiplex PCR; TCRdb keeps only in-frame clonotypes and omits some of them. This table has about 730,000 clones, approximately 83% appearing once. The sample also formed part of further work on human thymus T cells.

Material for sequencing was thymocytes. Source of these receptors: a girl in the first two years of life with a congenital heart defect.

There are a few counts of this clone. The rearrangement joins TRBV19 to TRBJ1-5; 9 bases map to TRBD1. Germline V CDR1 and CDR2: LNHDA, SQIVND (reference sequence). This CDR3 comprises 15 residues. After removal of 4 bases from V and 4 bases from J, the junction contained 5 bases not matched to a gene. The CDR3: CASSTAGQGNQPQHF. The CDR3 nucleotides read TGTGCCAGTAGTACTGCGGGACAGGGAAATCAGCCCCAGCATTTT. The full variable domain, its missing parts supplied by reference TRBV19 and TRBJ1-5, is DGGITQSPKYLFRKEGQNVTLSCEQNLNHDAMYWYRQDPGQGLRLIYYSQIVNDFQKGDIAEGYSVSREKKESFPLTVTSAQKNPTAFYLCASSTAGQGNQPQHFGDGTRLSIL.

The rearrangement links TRBV28 to TRBJ1-5; the D gene is possibly TRBD1 (6 bases). The CDR3 totals 16 residues. The V end was cut by 4 bases, the J end by 1 base, with 14 bases between. Germline V lookup: CDR1 MDHEN, CDR2 SYDVKM. The CDR3 nucleotides are TGTGCCAGCAGTTCCGGCAAAACAGGGAGCAATCAGCCCCAGCATTTT. Protein: CASSSGKTGSNQPQHF.

The chain is built from TRBV7-8 and TRBJ2-1, with 11 bases lining up with TRBD2. Trimming removed 7 bases from V and 1 base from J; junction bases left unmatched: 9. The CDR3 is 17 amino acids. Germline values: CDR1 SGHVS, CDR2 FQNEAQ. In DNA form, the CDR3 reads TGTGCCAGCACCAAACTAGCGGGGGTGAATTCCTACAATGAGCAGTTCTTC. This codes for CASTKLAGVNSYNEQFF.

The table lists this clone with a few counts. V and J are TRBV2 and TRBJ1-3; D ambiguous. With 0 bases removed from V and 4 bases from J, the gap between germline ends came to 7 bases. CDR1 and CDR2 (germline): SNHLY, FYNNEI. The CDR3 is made up of 14 amino acids. CDR3: CASSEAGDGNTIYF. The CDR3 bases are TGTGCCAGCAGTGAAGCGGGAGACGGAAACACCATATATTTT.

The chain links TRBV9 to TRBJ2-1, with D perhaps matching TRBD2 (7 bases). The CDR3 contains 14 residues. Germline CDR1 reads SGDLS; CDR2 reads YYNGEE. The V end was cut by 0 bases, the J end by 6 bases, with 10 bases between. The CDR3 is CASSVGGGPNEQFF. The CDR3 bases are TGTGCCAGCAGCGTAGGGGGGGGGCCCAATGAGCAGTTCTTC.

The chain couples TRBV11-2 to TRBJ2-5; D possibly corresponds to TRBD2 (6 bases). The CDR3 runs 14 residues. Trimming removed 5 bases at V and 5 bases at J, with 15 bases between. The V gene's germline CDR1 is SGHAT and CDR2 FQNNGV. For the CDR3, the DNA is TGTGCCAGCAGCCGGAGGGGCTATGCGGAGACCCAGTACTTC. Translation gives CASSRRGYAETQYF.

This clone was seen only once. The V and J genes are TRBV27 and TRBJ1-4; 7 nucleotides agree with TRBD1. Germline assignment: CDR1 MNHEY and CDR2 SMNVEV (reference sequence). V lost 6 bases and J lost 0; bases outside the gene matches: 16. The CDR3 sequence is 19 residues long. As DNA, the CDR3 is TGTGCCAGCAGCCCATTCGGGGACAGCTCACTGGCAACTAATGAAAAACTGTTTTTT. This sequence encodes CASSPFGDSSLATNEKLFF.

This chain links TRBV30 with TRBJ2-3, with D maybe TRBD1 (6 bases). CDR1 is GTSNPN, CDR2 SVGIG, per germline (reference sequence). The V gene lost 8 bases and the J gene lost 5 bases, with 17 bases spanning the gap. The CDR3 consists of 13 residues. CDR3 in amino acids: CAPRQDARDTQYF. CDR3 coding DNA: TGTGCCCCCCGACAGGATGCTAGAGATACGCAGTATTTT.

V gene TRBV6-1 combines with J gene TRBJ2-7, with 12 bases fitting TRBD1. This CDR3 is 17 amino acids long. Germline lookup yields CDR1 MNHNS and CDR2 SASEGT. Trimming took 3 bases from V and 3 from J; bases not matched to a gene: 9. Written as DNA, the CDR3 is TGTGCCAGCAGTGAGGGACCGGGACAGGGGGCTTACTACGAGCAGTACTTC. Translating it yields CASSEGPGQGAYYEQYF.

This chain uses TRBV11-2 with TRBJ2-1; 9 bases agree with TRBD2. V trimming: 5 bases; J trimming: 4 bases; junction bases outside the gene matches: 6. The CDR3 has 15 residues. CDR1 is SGHAT and CDR2 is FQNNGV in the germline V gene. The CDR3 DNA reads as TGTGCCAGCAGCCCGATAAGCGGGGGGTACAATGAGCAGTTCTTC. Translation: CASSPISGGYNEQFF.

The rearrangement joins TRBV25-1 to TRBJ2-5; TRBD2 might be the D (6 bases). The CDR3 spans 13 residues. Germline-derived CDR1 and CDR2 are MGHDK and SYGVNS. V lost 2 bases, J lost 5 bases, and 9 bases lay in between. CDR3 in DNA: TGTGCCAGCAGTGAACCTGGGGGGGAGACCCAGTACTTC. Protein sequence: CASSEPGGETQYF.

The rearrangement joins TRBV18 to TRBJ1-5, with D uncertain. V was shortened by 2 bases and J by 0 bases, with 20 bases between the two germline ends. The CDR3 loop spans 19 amino acids. Germline V gene sequence: CDR1 KGHSH, CDR2 LQKENI. The CDR3 DNA sequence: TGTGCCAGCTCACCAGTCGGGAACTTAGGCTTAGTTAGCAATCAGCCCCAGCATTTT. Its protein is CASSPVGNLGLVSNQPQHF.

This sequence joins TRBV7-3 and TRBJ2-2; TRBD2 is a possible D gene (7 bases). The CDR3 consists of 15 residues. Between the trimmed V and J ends, which lost 5 bases and 5 bases, there was a span of 15 bases. CDR1 is SGHTA and CDR2 is FQGTGA in the germline V gene. In DNA form, the CDR3 reads TGTGCCAGCAGCCCAAGGGGGGGGCGGACCGGGGAGCTGTTTTTT. This sequence encodes CASSPRGGRTGELFF.

This clone has only a few counts. This chain connects TRBV6-5 to TRBJ1-6, with no clear D. The CDR3 has 14 amino acids. V shed 7 bases and J shed 9 bases, with 16 bases lying between them. Germline values: CDR1 MNHEY, CDR2 SVGAGI. For the CDR3, the DNA is TGTGCCAGCAATCCCATCGGGGTCCCTTCACCCCTCCACTTT. This translates into CASNPIGVPSPLHF.

The chain links TRBV6-1 to TRBJ1-6; the match to TRBD1 covers 8 bases. V trimming: 2 bases; J trimming: 7 bases; junction bases outside the gene matches: 10. The germline V gene encodes CDR1 MNHNS and CDR2 SASEGT. The length of the CDR3 is 17 residues. Here the CDR3 DNA reads TGTGCCAGCAGTGAATTCTTGGGTCCAGGGGGCAATTCACCCCTCCACTTT. It encodes CASSEFLGPGGNSPLHF.

The rearrangement links TRBV6-5 to TRBJ2-2, with D perhaps matching TRBD2 (6 bases). V lost 11 bases, J lost 1 base, and 11 bases lay in between. The CDR3 has 13 residues. Germline values: CDR1 MNHEY, CDR2 SVGAGI. The CDR3 loop reads CAVRRGNTGELFF. The CDR3 nucleotides are TGTGCCGTTCGGCGGGGGAACACCGGGGAGCTGTTTTTT.

V usage is TRBV7-6 and J usage is TRBJ2-5; D possibly corresponds to TRBD1 (6 bases). Trimming removed 5 bases at V and 2 bases at J, with 15 bases between. The length of the CDR3 is 15 residues. Germline lookup yields CDR1 SGHVS and CDR2 FNYEAQ. The DNA of the CDR3 is TGTGCCAGCAGCCCCCAAAGAAGGGGGCAAGAGACCCAGTACTTC. Translating it yields CASSPQRRGQETQYF. Based on the CDR3 plus reference TRBV7-6 and TRBJ2-5, the full variable domain is GAGVSQSPRYKVTKRGQDVALRCDPISGHVSLYWYRQALGQGPEFLTYFNYEAQQDKSGLPNDRFSAERPEGSISTLTIQRTEQRDSAMYRCASSPQRRGQETQYFGPGTRLLVL.

This clone was detected only once. The genes are TRBV2 and TRBJ1-1; no firm D call. This CDR3 spans 16 amino acids. The V gene's germline CDR1 is SNHLY and CDR2 FYNNEI. V shed 6 bases and J shed 6 bases, with 23 bases lying between them. CDR3 protein: CASSRLPPSEGPEAFF. CDR3 nucleotides: TGTGCCAGCAGCCGCCTGCCACCTTCAGAGGGCCCTGAAGCTTTCTTT.

The chain joins TRBV7-3 to TRBJ2-6; 8 positions agree with TRBD2. The CDR3 has 16 amino acids. Germline V CDR1 and CDR2: SGHTA, FQGTGA. The V segment lost 3 bases and the J segment 0 bases; nucleotides outside the gene matches: 1. In DNA form, the CDR3 reads TGTGCCAGCAGCTTTCGGGGGGGCTCTGGGGCCAACGTCCTGACTTTC. It specifies CASSFRGGSGANVLTF.

V and J are TRBV10-3 and TRBJ1-1; D is undetermined. With 6 bases removed from V and 4 bases from J, the gap between germline ends came to 18 bases. The CDR3 runs to 15 residues. Germline values: CDR1 ENHRY, CDR2 SYGVKD. CDR3 DNA sequence: TGTGCCATCAGCGTCCTGCCTGAGGCGGCCACTGAAGCTTTCTTT. This gives the protein CAISVLPEAATEAFF.

The CDR3 reads CASSSSHSTNEKLFF. The CDR3 bases are TGTGCCAGCAGTTCGAGCCACTCAACTAATGAAAAACTGTTTTTT. The chain joins TRBV27 to TRBJ1-4; D is unresolved. Trimming pared 4 bases from V and 0 bases from J, leaving 9 bases between. This CDR3 is 15 amino acids long. Germline-derived CDR1 and CDR2 are MNHEY and SMNVEV (reference sequence).

This chain connects TRBV7-9 to TRBJ2-7, with 8 bases lining up with TRBD1. There are 16 residues in the CDR3. The V and J ends lost 5 bases and 2 bases, in that order; junction bases with no gene match: 11. The V gene's germline CDR1 is SEHNR and CDR2 FQNEAQ (reference sequence). Here the CDR3 reads CASSRQGTGGPYEQYF. As DNA, the CDR3 is TGTGCCAGCAGCCGTCAGGGGACAGGTGGCCCCTACGAGCAGTACTTC. The full variable domain, in which reference TRBV7-9 and TRBJ2-7 provide the parts outside the CDR3, is DTGVSQNPRHKITKRGQNVTFRCDPISEHNRLYWYRQTLGQGPEFLTYFQNEAQLEKSRLLSDRFSAERPKGSFSTLEIQRTEQGDSAMYLCASSRQGTGGPYEQYFGPGTRLTVT.

For the CDR3, the DNA is TGTGCCAGCAGCGTGGACATAACGAACACCGGGGAGCTGTTTTTT. Encoded protein: CASSVDITNTGELFF. The chain employs TRBV9 and TRBJ2-2; perhaps TRBD1 as D (5 bases). The CDR3 loop spans 15 amino acids. Germline values: CDR1 SGDLS, CDR2 YYNGEE. V was pared by 2 bases and J by 0 bases, with 8 bases between.

The chain joins TRBV2 to TRBJ2-1; 7 bases are a match to TRBD2. Germline CDR1 is SNHLY and CDR2 is FYNNEI. The CDR3 is made up of 13 amino acids. Unmatched junction bases numbered 3, after V lost 7 bases and J lost 3 bases. CDR3 protein: CASTSGDYNEQFF. The CDR3 region has the DNA TGTGCCAGCACCAGCGGGGACTACAATGAGCAGTTCTTC.